The next 20 T cell receptor beta chains were all read from a single sample in a study of CD8+CD57+ T cells in acquired aplastic anemia. The study profiled TCR beta VDJ and CDR3 using genomic DNA as template. MiXCR was run by TCRdb on the reads, yielding one entry per CDR3 protein. The sample yields a few hundred thousand distinct CDR3 sequences, almost 35% seen once. Input material: sorted CD4+, CD8+, or CD8+CD57+ T cells (not recorded which) from PBMCs. These receptors were collected from a human donor in good health, serving as a control.

The rearrangement joins TRBV25-1 to TRBJ2-7, with 8 bases aligning to TRBD2. CDR1 is MGHDK, CDR2 SYGVNS, per germline. CDR3 length: 18 amino acids. Trimming at V came to 1 base and at J to 3 bases, leaving 14 bases not matched to a gene. The CDR3, as DNA: TGTGCCAGCAGTGAATTGGTGTATCGGGGGGGCAGAAACTACGAGCAGTACTTC. Translated, it gives CASSELVYRGGRNYEQYF.

The chain joins TRBV5-1 to TRBJ2-1; 9 nucleotides align to TRBD1. The J segment lost 9 bases and the V segment lost 5 bases, leaving 6 bases of the junction unmatched. CDR1 SGHRS and CDR2 YFSETQ come from the germline V gene. This CDR3 region has 13 residues. CDR3 protein: CASSSGQGGEQFF. The CDR3, as DNA: TGCGCCAGCAGTTCGGGACAGGGCGGTGAGCAGTTCTTC. Filled out from reference TRBV5-1 and TRBJ2-1, the complete variable domain reads KAGVTQTPRYLIKTRGQQVTLSCSPISGHRSVSWYQQTPGQGLQFLFEYFSETQRNKGNFPGRFSGRQFSNSRSEMNVSTLELGDSALYLCASSSGQGGEQFFGPGTRLTVL.

This clonotype was seen only a few times. This chain links TRBV5-1 with TRBJ2-1, with D possibly being TRBD2 (6 bases). Germline V gene data show CDR1 as SGHRS and CDR2 as YFSETQ. The CDR3 is 16 residues long. V gave up 0 bases and J gave up 1 base, with 11 bases separating them. The CDR3 region is CASSLGPSVSYNEQFF. The CDR3 DNA reads as TGCGCCAGCAGCTTGGGCCCTAGCGTATCCTACAATGAGCAGTTCTTC. Drawing the rest from reference TRBV5-1 and TRBJ2-1, the complete variable domain is KAGVTQTPRYLIKTRGQQVTLSCSPISGHRSVSWYQQTPGQGLQFLFEYFSETQRNKGNFPGRFSGRQFSNSRSEMNVSTLELGDSALYLCASSLGPSVSYNEQFFGPGTRLTVL.

This clonotype was found a few times. The CDR3: CASSDTGREPQHF. CDR3 sequence (DNA): TGTGCCAGCAGTGATACAGGGCGGGAGCCCCAGCATTTT. V and J are TRBV12-3 or TRBV12-4 and TRBJ1-5, with D tentatively TRBD1 (6 bases). V was shortened by 5 bases and J by 8 bases, with 13 bases between the two germline ends. This CDR3 has 13 amino acids.

The chain uses TRBV2 and TRBJ2-7; 10 bases line up with TRBD1. The CDR3 sequence is 12 residues long. In germline, CDR1 is SNHLY, CDR2 FYNNEI. Germline trimming cut 6 bases from V and 7 bases from J; bases unmatched to any gene: 3. The CDR3 loop is CASSGQGGEQYF. The CDR3 DNA reads as TGTGCCAGCAGCGGACAGGGGGGGGAGCAGTACTTC.

In its sample, this clonotype was seen a few times. V usage is TRBV12-3 or TRBV12-4 and J usage is TRBJ1-1; 9 positions agree with TRBD1. The CDR3 runs 15 residues. V lost 6 bases to trimming and J lost 7 bases; unmatched junction nucleotides: 12. CDR3: CASSKTILTGGEAFF. The CDR3 nucleotides read TGTGCCAGCAGCAAAACGATCCTGACAGGGGGTGAAGCTTTCTTT.

This clonotype occurred many times. The rearrangement joins TRBV19 to TRBJ1-2; 7 bases are shared with TRBD1. J was trimmed by 8 bases and V by 1 base; bases with no gene match: 7. The germline V gene has CDR1 LNHDA and CDR2 SQIVND (reference sequence). The CDR3 is made up of 14 amino acids. CDR3 in amino acids: CASSIGTGVGGYTF. The CDR3, as DNA: TGTGCCAGTAGTATAGGAACAGGGGTTGGCGGCTACACCTTC.

The chain links TRBV10-3 to TRBJ2-7; maybe TRBD1 (5 bases). Germline values: CDR1 ENHRY, CDR2 SYGVKD. CDR3 length equals 14 residues. Trimming removed 0 bases at V and 4 bases at J, with 10 bases between. The CDR3 here is CAISESGAYYEQYF. DNA for the CDR3: TGTGCCATCAGTGAGTCAGGGGCATATTACGAGCAGTACTTC.

This clonotype has a count of ten or more. The chain is built from TRBV10-3 and TRBJ1-2; D gene unclear. V was trimmed by 3 bases and J by 2 bases, leaving 28 bases between them. Germline assignment: CDR1 ENHRY and CDR2 SYGVKD. CDR3 size: 20 residues. The CDR3 loop is CAISDTLLSLLGSANYGYTF. The DNA for the CDR3 is TGTGCCATCAGTGACACATTGCTGTCTCTATTGGGGAGCGCCAACTATGGCTACACCTTC.

The J gene is TRBJ2-1, the V gene TRBV12-5; 7 nucleotides agree with TRBD1. The junction had 12 bases not matched to a gene; V was cut back by 0 bases and J by 7 bases. The CDR3 contains 17 residues. Germline V gene lookup returns CDR1 LGHNT and CDR2 FRNRAP. CDR3 DNA sequence: TGTGCTAGTGGTTTGGTAATTTCGAGACAGGGCGAGAATGAGCAGTTCTTC. Its protein is CASGLVISRQGENEQFF.

V usage is TRBV19 and J usage is TRBJ1-3; the D gene is possibly TRBD1 (5 bases). The V gene lost 6 bases and the J gene lost 0 bases, with 15 bases spanning the gap. This CDR3 comprises 16 residues. Germline CDR1 and CDR2: LNHDA and SQIVND (reference sequence). The CDR3 nucleotides are TGTGCCAGTAGCCCAGACGACAGCTACTCTGGAAACACCATATATTTT. The encoded protein is CASSPDDSYSGNTIYF. The whole variable domain, filled in from reference TRBV19 and TRBJ1-3, reads DGGITQSPKYLFRKEGQNVTLSCEQNLNHDAMYWYRQDPGQGLRLIYYSQIVNDFQKGDIAEGYSVSREKKESFPLTVTSAQKNPTAFYLCASSPDDSYSGNTIYFGEGSWLTVV.

V usage is TRBV2 and J usage is TRBJ1-5; D call uncertain. Germline V lookup: CDR1 SNHLY, CDR2 FYNNEI. The CDR3 is 14 residues long. Trimming took 11 bases from V and 0 from J, leaving 14 bases between them. The CDR3 reads CAGGLVHSNQPQHF. In DNA, the CDR3 is TGTGCCGGCGGACTCGTCCATAGCAATCAGCCCCAGCATTTT.

This clonotype has ten or more counts. The chain is built from TRBV20-1 and TRBJ1-1, with D perhaps matching TRBD1 (5 bases). The germline CDR1 and CDR2 sequences are DFQATT and SNEGSKA (reference sequence). The V and J ends lost 4 bases and 1 base respectively, with 10 bases between them. The CDR3 covers 13 residues. The CDR3 loop reads CSATDRKNTEAFF. CDR3 nucleotides: TGCAGTGCTACCGACAGAAAGAACACTGAAGCTTTCTTT.

Ten or more counts support this clonotype. The V call is TRBV2, the J call TRBJ2-7, with TRBD2 identical over 7 bases. The junction had 18 bases not matched to a gene; V was cut back by 3 bases and J by 7 bases. The CDR3 has 17 residues. The germline V gene encodes CDR1 SNHLY and CDR2 FYNNEI. The CDR3 DNA reads TGTGCCAGCAGTGAGCGATTTTTTGCGGGAGATTCGAGAGAGCAGTACTTC. Translated, it gives CASSERFFAGDSREQYF.

In its sample, this clonotype was seen a few times. The chain carries TRBV5-1 and TRBJ2-4, with D perhaps TRBD1 or TRBD2 (5 bases each). V lost 4 bases and J lost 9, with 20 bases in between. From germline, CDR1 is SGHRS and CDR2 YFSETQ. The CDR3 runs to 15 residues. The DNA of the CDR3 is TGCGCCAGCAGCCGGGACCTGAGTAGGGTGGGCATTCAGTACTTC. As protein: CASSRDLSRVGIQYF.

This clonotype was picked up many times. The chain recombines TRBV6-4 with TRBJ1-2; D may be TRBD1 (6 bases). The CDR3 sequence is 15 residues long. CDR1 MRHNA and CDR2 SNTAGT come from the germline V gene. V lost 0 bases and J lost 5, with 13 bases in between. CDR3 in amino acids: CASSDSFGTTYGYTF. The CDR3 bases are TGTGCCAGCAGTGACTCCTTTGGGACAACATATGGCTACACCTTC.

This clonotype occurred many times. The chain employs TRBV29-1 and TRBJ2-7; the D gene is possibly TRBD1 (6 bases). Deletions cut 4 bases from V and 3 bases from J, with 10 bases between. CDR3 length: 12 residues. Germline assignment: CDR1 SQVTM and CDR2 ANQGSEA. The CDR3: CSVGTAIYEQYF. The CDR3 DNA is TGCAGCGTTGGGACAGCCATCTACGAGCAGTACTTC.

The rearrangement joins TRBV5-6 to TRBJ1-6, with 9 positions matching TRBD1. The CDR3 is 16 amino acids. CDR1 is SGHDT, CDR2 YYEEEE, per germline. V was pared by 2 bases and J by 7 bases, with 7 bases of the junction left unmatched. CDR3: CASSFHPDRGNSPLHF. In nucleotides, the CDR3 is TGTGCCAGCAGCTTTCACCCCGACAGGGGGAATTCACCCCTCCACTTT. The variable domain in full, completed from reference TRBV5-6 and TRBJ1-6, reads DAGVTQSPTHLIKTRGQQVTLRCSPKSGHDTVSWYQQALGQGPQFIFQYYEEEERQRGNFPDRFSGHQFPNYSSELNVNALLLGDSALYLCASSFHPDRGNSPLHFGNGTRLTVT.

This clonotype was observed many times. The rearrangement joins TRBV6-5 to TRBJ1-6, with unresolved D. There are 14 residues in the CDR3. Germline V CDR1 and CDR2: MNHEY, SVGAGI. V lost 4 bases and J 7 bases, leaving 11 bases between the germline ends. The CDR3 nucleotides are TGTGCCAGCAGTTTGGACTTAAGGAATTCACCCCTCCACTTT. Amino acid sequence: CASSLDLRNSPLHF.

This clonotype was detected only a few times. DNA of the CDR3: TGTGCCAGCAGCTTAGCCCCGGGACTAGCGGACCAGAACACCGGGGAGCTGTTTTTT. Its protein product is CASSLAPGLADQNTGELFF. This chain connects TRBV7-6 to TRBJ2-2, with 11 bases matching TRBD2. CDR1 is SGHVS and CDR2 is FNYEAQ in the germline V gene. The V gene end was trimmed by 0 bases and the J gene end by 1 base; junction bases not matched to a gene: 7. The CDR3 is 19 amino acids.